This TCR beta chain was identified during a study of CD8 T cells in ankylosing spondylitis. As to this clonotype: Its antigen is undetermined.

The study, taken as a whole, reports: For ankylosing spondylitis blood, a TCR beta motif of about eight highly homologous variants appeared characteristic. Previous work reported some of these motif variants in the synovial fluid and blood of reactive arthritis.

V was pared by 4 bases and J by 3 bases, with 8 bases of the junction left unmatched. The CDR3 runs 15 residues. Per germline, CDR1 SGHRS and CDR2 YFSETQ. A single record per CDR3 protein comes from TCRdb applying MiXCR to the 5' RACE reads. The table includes around 150,000 distinct CDR3 sequences, 40% to 50% detected once. This TCR came from a male donor with ankylosing spondylitis. Sequencing used synovial fluid, either unsorted or a sorted T cell fraction (not recorded which). The rearrangement joins TRBV5-1 to TRBJ2-7, with 9 bases aligning to TRBD1. CDR3 DNA: TGCGCCAGCAGCCGCCAGGGACAGGGTCTCTACGAGCAGTACTTC. It specifies CASSRQGQGLYEQYF.